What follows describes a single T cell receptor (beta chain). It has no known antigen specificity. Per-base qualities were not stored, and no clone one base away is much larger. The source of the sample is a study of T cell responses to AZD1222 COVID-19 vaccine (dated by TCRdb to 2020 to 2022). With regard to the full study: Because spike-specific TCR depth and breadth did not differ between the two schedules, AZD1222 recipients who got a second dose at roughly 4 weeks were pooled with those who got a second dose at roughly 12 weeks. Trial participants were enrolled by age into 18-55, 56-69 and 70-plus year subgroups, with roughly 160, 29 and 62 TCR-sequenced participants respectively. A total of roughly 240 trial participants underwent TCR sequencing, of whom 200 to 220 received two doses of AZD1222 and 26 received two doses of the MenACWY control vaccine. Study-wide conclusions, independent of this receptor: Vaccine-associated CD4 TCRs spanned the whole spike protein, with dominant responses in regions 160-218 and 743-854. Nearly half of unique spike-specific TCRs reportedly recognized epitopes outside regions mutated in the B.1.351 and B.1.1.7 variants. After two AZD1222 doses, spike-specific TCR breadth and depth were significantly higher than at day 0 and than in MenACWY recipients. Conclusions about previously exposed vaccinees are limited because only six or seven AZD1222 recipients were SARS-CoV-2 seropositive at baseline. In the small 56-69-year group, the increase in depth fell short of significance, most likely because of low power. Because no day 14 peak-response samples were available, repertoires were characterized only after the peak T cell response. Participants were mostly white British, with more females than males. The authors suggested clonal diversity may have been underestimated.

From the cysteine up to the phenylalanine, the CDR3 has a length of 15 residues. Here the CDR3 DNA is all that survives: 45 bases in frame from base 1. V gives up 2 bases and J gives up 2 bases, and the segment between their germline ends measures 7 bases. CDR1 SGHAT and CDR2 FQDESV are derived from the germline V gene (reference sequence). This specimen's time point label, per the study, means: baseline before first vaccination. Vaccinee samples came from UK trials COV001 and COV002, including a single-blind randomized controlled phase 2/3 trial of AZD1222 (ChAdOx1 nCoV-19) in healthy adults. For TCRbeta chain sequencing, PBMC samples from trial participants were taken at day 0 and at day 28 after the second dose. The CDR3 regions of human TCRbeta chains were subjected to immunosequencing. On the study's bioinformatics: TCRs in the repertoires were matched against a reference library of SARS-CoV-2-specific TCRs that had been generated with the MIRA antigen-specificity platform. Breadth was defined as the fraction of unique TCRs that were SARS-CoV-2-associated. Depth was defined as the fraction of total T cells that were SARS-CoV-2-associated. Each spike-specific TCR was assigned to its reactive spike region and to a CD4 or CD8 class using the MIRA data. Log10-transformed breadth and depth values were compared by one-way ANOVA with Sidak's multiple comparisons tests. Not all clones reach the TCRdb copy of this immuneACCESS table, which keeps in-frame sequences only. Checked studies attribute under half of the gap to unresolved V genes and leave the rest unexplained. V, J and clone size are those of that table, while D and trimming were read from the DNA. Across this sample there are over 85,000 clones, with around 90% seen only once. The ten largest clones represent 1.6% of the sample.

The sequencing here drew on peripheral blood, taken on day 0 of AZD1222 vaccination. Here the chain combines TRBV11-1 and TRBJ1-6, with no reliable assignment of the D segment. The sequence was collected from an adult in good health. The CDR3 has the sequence CASSLSQAYNSPLHF. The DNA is TGTGCCAGCAGCTTATCGCAAGCCTATAATTCACCCCTCCACTTT.